A selection of T cell receptor beta chains follows, all from one sample in a study of cytomegalovirus exposure and HLA in healthy donors. The assay was immunoSEQ multiplex PCR, and TCRdb's table has in-frame clones only and misses some. The sample contains 240,000 or so clones, around 87% of which appear only once. Sequenced: PBMCs. These receptors originate from a woman in her thirties in good health and CMV-seropositive. The CDR3 runs from the conserved cysteine through the conserved F or W. The order of the fields is V gene, clone size, CDR3 protein. The size of a clone is reported for some rows only, either as once, few or many, or as a class for expanded clones.

v_call: TRBV27
clone_size: NA
cdr3_aa: CASTEISEGAGSTGELFF

v_call: TRBV5-6
clone_size: NA
cdr3_aa: CASSWDRSYEQYF

v_call: TRBV6-4
clone_size: NA
cdr3_aa: CASSPRDLSNTGELFF

v_call: TRBV9
clone_size: NA
cdr3_aa: CASSVAGLLGEQFF

v_call: TRBV5-4
clone_size: once
cdr3_aa: CASSLEAGAYEQYF

v_call: TRBV5-1
clone_size: NA
cdr3_aa: CASSTGTGGEKLFF

v_call: TRBV5-1
clone_size: NA
cdr3_aa: CASSLWGAGANVLTF

v_call: TRBV27
clone_size: NA
cdr3_aa: CASSFEYQETQYF

v_call: TRBV7-9
clone_size: NA
cdr3_aa: CASSPNGQGSYGYTF

v_call: TRBV2
clone_size: NA
cdr3_aa: CASRADTNTEAFF

v_call: TRBV4-1
clone_size: few
cdr3_aa: CASSPAGEYGYTF

v_call: TRBV27
clone_size: NA
cdr3_aa: CASSSRLAGIYEQYF

v_call: TRBV11-3
clone_size: NA
cdr3_aa: CASRVAANEQFF

v_call: TRBV30
clone_size: NA
cdr3_aa: CAWSTGYQETQYF

v_call: TRBV5-6
clone_size: NA
cdr3_aa: CASSLVGREAEAFF

v_call: TRBV27
clone_size: NA
cdr3_aa: CASSPRTAASGGKQYF

v_call: TRBV5-1
clone_size: NA
cdr3_aa: CASTQQPGQGYNEQFF

v_call: TRBV12-5
clone_size: NA
cdr3_aa: CASGITGGAGNEKLFF

v_call: TRBV4-1
clone_size: NA
cdr3_aa: CASSQDTGHNTGELFF

v_call: TRBV5-1
clone_size: NA
cdr3_aa: CASSFRPGQEYYEQYF

v_call: TRBV2
clone_size: NA
cdr3_aa: CASSEWGKGAQYF

v_call: TRBV5-1
clone_size: NA
cdr3_aa: CASSLGQGADEQFF

v_call: TRBV19
clone_size: NA
cdr3_aa: CASSKGQGDNTEAFF

v_call: TRBV2
clone_size: once
cdr3_aa: CATKSWGVTAKNEKLFF

v_call: TRBV30
clone_size: NA
cdr3_aa: CAWSAASGDTQYF

v_call: TRBV27
clone_size: NA
cdr3_aa: CASSHTKGDGPETQYF

v_call: TRBV9
clone_size: NA
cdr3_aa: CASSASGPRSYNEQFF

v_call: TRBV19
clone_size: NA
cdr3_aa: CASSMRGDQPQHF

v_call: TRBV5-4
clone_size: NA
cdr3_aa: CASSLDIRTSSDEQFF

v_call: TRBV18
clone_size: NA
cdr3_aa: CASSLGGPSGNTIYF

v_call: TRBV7-9
clone_size: NA
cdr3_aa: CASSSQGGSEAFF

v_call: TRBV6-1
clone_size: NA
cdr3_aa: CASRRGSYEQYF

v_call: TRBV30
clone_size: NA
cdr3_aa: CAWSAATNEKLFF

v_call: TRBV2
clone_size: few
cdr3_aa: CASSGQGAWETQYF

v_call: TRBV10-3
clone_size: NA
cdr3_aa: CAISESGQLSYNEQFF

v_call: TRBV5-8
clone_size: NA
cdr3_aa: CASSFGQPNQPQHF

v_call: TRBV7-9
clone_size: few
cdr3_aa: CASSSGGFIEKLFF

v_call: TRBV5-1
clone_size: NA
cdr3_aa: CASSLSPNEKLFF

v_call: TRBV29-1
clone_size: NA
cdr3_aa: CSVVDSPTSTRDYGYTF

v_call: TRBV19
clone_size: NA
cdr3_aa: CASSLLAGVGEQYF

v_call: TRBV6-6
clone_size: few
cdr3_aa: CASRGTGLGGYTF

v_call: TRBV25-1
clone_size: NA
cdr3_aa: CASSDGVVDTQYF

v_call: TRBV30
clone_size: NA
cdr3_aa: CAWSQIYEQYF

v_call: TRBV13
clone_size: once
cdr3_aa: CASSFMSNTIYF

v_call: TRBV11-1
clone_size: NA
cdr3_aa: CASSKSGRASGELFF

v_call: TRBV30
clone_size: NA
cdr3_aa: CAWNYGQSTYEQYF

v_call: TRBV19
clone_size: NA
cdr3_aa: CASRAAGGSYEQYF

v_call: TRBV28
clone_size: NA
cdr3_aa: CASSFPTRDQYF

v_call: TRBV19
clone_size: NA
cdr3_aa: CASSTGQKPNTGELFF

v_call: TRBV6-4
clone_size: NA
cdr3_aa: CASSSGATDTQYF

v_call: TRBV7-9
clone_size: NA
cdr3_aa: CASSLAVGDRTTFF

v_call: TRBV2
clone_size: NA
cdr3_aa: CASNGGSRDNQPQHF

v_call: TRBV4-1
clone_size: NA
cdr3_aa: CASSHDLLAGEKDTQYF

v_call: TRBV5-1
clone_size: NA
cdr3_aa: CASSLATGPETQYF

v_call: TRBV5-1
clone_size: NA
cdr3_aa: CASSLVWRGVSWQFF

v_call: TRBV27
clone_size: NA
cdr3_aa: CASSLIAGVFNEQFF

v_call: TRBV4-1
clone_size: NA
cdr3_aa: CASSQGTTTNYGYTF

v_call: TRBV19
clone_size: few
cdr3_aa: CASSIDFSGGGQPQHF

v_call: TRBV11-2
clone_size: NA
cdr3_aa: CASSALAGWSNEQFF